Listed below are T cell receptor beta chains from one sample, sequenced in a study of T-cell memory formation after mild COVID-19. TCRdb re-derived calls from the 5' RACE reads in MiXCR, one entry per CDR3 protein. The sample holds hundreds of thousands of distinct CDR3 sequences, approximately 20% seen once. Sequenced sample: PBMCs or a T cell subset sorted from them (not recorded which). All receptors come from an adult woman who had mild COVID-19 (a few samples of this study predate the infection). Cell type and time point are not known. CDR3s include the opening cysteine and the closing phenylalanine or tryptophan. A D gene is named only where the DNA matches it firmly. The listing skips clone size in some rows; elsewhere it reads once, few, many or a size class.

clone_size	j_call	cdr3_length	v_call	d_call	cdr3_nt	cdr3_aa
-	TRBJ2-7	15	TRBV20-1	-	TGCAGTGCTAGAGATATGGCAGGGGTAGCCTACGAGCAGTACTTC	CSARDMAGVAYEQYF
few	TRBJ1-4	14	TRBV12-3/TRBV12-4	-	TGTGCCAGCAGTCGGGTCCTTCTAATGGAAAAACTGTTTTTT	CASSRVLLMEKLFF
-	TRBJ1-1	15	TRBV2	-	TGTGCCAGCAGGAAGGGGCAGTGGTCGAACACTGAAGCTTTCTTT	CASRKGQWSNTEAFF
once	TRBJ2-7	16	TRBV25-1	-	TGTGCCAGCAGCGGCCCGGGTCAGGCCCCCTCCTACGAGCAGTACTTC	CASSGPGQAPSYEQYF
-	TRBJ2-2	15	TRBV12-3/TRBV12-4	-	TGTGCCAGCAGCTATGAACAGGGAGTCACCGGGGAGCTGTTTTTT	CASSYEQGVTGELFF
few	TRBJ2-3	18	TRBV5-1	TRBD2	TGCGCCAGCAGCTTGGTGGCTAGCGGGGGGTCGAGCACAGATACGCAGTATTTT	CASSLVASGGSSTDTQYF
-	TRBJ2-1	12	TRBV7-9	-	TGTGCCAGCAACCATCTCACGGATGAGCAGTTCTTC	CASNHLTDEQFF
many	TRBJ2-1	16	TRBV5-1	-	TGCGCCAGCAGCTTGGTGGGGTTAAGCTCCTACAATGAGCAGTTCTTC	CASSLVGLSSYNEQFF
many	TRBJ2-1	15	TRBV5-1	TRBD2	TGCGCCAGCAGCTCACTACTAGCGAATAAGGATGAGCAGTTCTTC	CASSSLLANKDEQFF
-	TRBJ1-2	17	TRBV7-9	-	TGTGCCAGCAGCTTAGACCGGGACCTCTCCACTAAGTATGGCTACACCTTC	CASSLDRDLSTKYGYTF
few	TRBJ2-7	14	TRBV6-2/TRBV6-3	-	TGTGCCAGCAGTAATACCGGGACTGTCGACGAGCAGTACTTC	CASSNTGTVDEQYF
few	TRBJ1-1	14	TRBV5-1	-	TGCGCCAGCAGCTGGAGGGATATGAACACTGAAGCTTTCTTT	CASSWRDMNTEAFF
-	TRBJ1-1	12	TRBV29-1	-	TGCAGCGTTACCAGGTCGAACACTGAAGCTTTCTTT	CSVTRSNTEAFF
few	TRBJ2-3	15	TRBV12-3/TRBV12-4	TRBD2	TGTGCCAGCAGTTTATTAGCGGGAGGGCCGAATACGCAGTATTTT	CASSLLAGGPNTQYF
-	TRBJ2-7	15	TRBV12-3/TRBV12-4	TRBD2	TGTGCCAGCAGTTTTGGTCGGGAGGGCTTGGGGGAGCAGTACTTC	CASSFGREGLGEQYF
-	TRBJ2-1	17	TRBV6-5	TRBD2	TGTGCCAGCAGTTACTCGGGAGCGGGGGGGCTCTACAATGAGCAGTTCTTC	CASSYSGAGGLYNEQFF
few	TRBJ2-1	14	TRBV4-2	TRBD2	TGTGCCAGCAGGCACGGGACTAGCTTCAATGAGCAGTTCTTC	CASRHGTSFNEQFF
-	TRBJ2-3	12	TRBV10-3	-	TGTGCCATCGGTGACTCCTCCGATACGCAGTATTTT	CAIGDSSDTQYF
few	TRBJ1-6	15	TRBV19	-	TGTGCCAGTAGCCCCCTAGGGACTGGGGGTTCACCCCTCCACTTT	CASSPLGTGGSPLHF
many	TRBJ2-1	15	TRBV5-1	-	TGCGCCAGCAGCTTGGAGGGCTCGGGTAACAATGAGCAGTTCTTC	CASSLEGSGNNEQFF
few	TRBJ2-3	16	TRBV4-3	TRBD1	TGCGCCAGCAGCCAGGCGACAGGGGCGCGGACAGATACGCAGTATTTT	CASSQATGARTDTQYF
-	TRBJ2-2	14	TRBV7-9	-	TGTGCCAGCAGCATACTTACAGGGATCGGGGAGCTGTTTTTT	CASSILTGIGELFF
few	TRBJ2-1	13	TRBV27	TRBD2	TGTGCCAGCAGTCCCAGCGGGAGCGGTGAGCAGTTCTTC	CASSPSGSGEQFF
-	TRBJ1-4	16	TRBV7-9	-	TGTGCCAGCAGCCCGAGCCGGACGGCCCACTCTGAAAAACTGTTTTTT	CASSPSRTAHSEKLFF
-	TRBJ1-1	11	TRBV29-1	-	TGCAGCGGGACTAGGGGCACTGAAGCTTTCTTT	CSGTRGTEAFF
-	TRBJ2-1	15	TRBV5-1	-	TGCGCCAGCAGCCGAGGAGGTTCGGGGATCAATGAGCAGTTCTTC	CASSRGGSGINEQFF
-	TRBJ2-3	16	TRBV10-3	TRBD2	TGTGCCATCAGTGAGACTAGCGGGTCCACGGGGGATACGCAGTATTTT	CAISETSGSTGDTQYF
few	TRBJ2-3	17	TRBV5-1	-	TGCGCCAGCAGCTTGGCCCATTCTAGGGCTAGCACAGATACGCAGTATTTT	CASSLAHSRASTDTQYF
few	TRBJ1-1	15	TRBV7-2	-	TGTGCCAGCAGCTTAGAGAGGCTCCTGAACACTGAAGCTTTCTTT	CASSLERLLNTEAFF
-	TRBJ1-5	15	TRBV6-2/TRBV6-3	TRBD1	TGTGCCAGCAGCCTAGGGACAGGGGCGTCCCAGCCCCAGCATTTT	CASSLGTGASQPQHF
few	TRBJ1-2	15	TRBV19	TRBD1	TGTGCCAGTAGTATAGATAGGGACAGAGCGGGAGGCTACACCTTC	CASSIDRDRAGGYTF
few	TRBJ2-7	12	TRBV6-2/TRBV6-3	-	TGTGCCAGCAGGAGGAGGTCGGAAGAGCAGTACTTC	CASRRRSEEQYF
-	TRBJ1-5	13	TRBV6-4	-	TGTGCCAGCAGCCCAGAAATGGGTCAGCCCCAGCATTTT	CASSPEMGQPQHF
-	TRBJ2-3	15	TRBV20-1	TRBD2	TGCAGTGCTAGCGATAGCGGGAGGGCCGGGGATACGCAGTATTTT	CSASDSGRAGDTQYF
-	TRBJ1-1	14	TRBV5-4	-	TGTGCCAGCAGCCACACTCGGGGGAACACTGAAGCTTTCTTT	CASSHTRGNTEAFF
-	TRBJ1-1	16	TRBV9	TRBD1	TGTGCCAGCAGCCCCCTCCTGGGACAGGGCAACACTGAAGCTTTCTTT	CASSPLLGQGNTEAFF
few	TRBJ1-6	16	TRBV12-3/TRBV12-4	TRBD1	TGTGCCAGCAGTTTGACCAGGACAGGCAGAAATTCACCCCTCCACTTT	CASSLTRTGRNSPLHF
once	TRBJ1-6	14	TRBV5-1	-	TGCGCCAGCAGCTTGGAGGCCCTTAATTCACCCCTCCACTTT	CASSLEALNSPLHF
many	TRBJ2-7	16	TRBV5-1	TRBD2	TGCGCCAGCAGCTTGTTGGAAGCGGGGGCAGGTTACGAGCAGTACTTC	CASSLLEAGAGYEQYF
many	TRBJ2-2	16	TRBV5-1	-	TGCGCCAGCAGCTTGAACGTCAATTCACGGACCGGGGAGCTGTTTTTT	CASSLNVNSRTGELFF
-	TRBJ2-3	15	TRBV29-1	TRBD2	TGCAGCGTTGACTTACTGCGGGAGCTTCATAATACGCAGTATTTT	CSVDLLRELHNTQYF
-	TRBJ2-7	12	TRBV20-1	-	TGCAGTGCTAGATGGAGACCCTACGAGCAGTACTTC	CSARWRPYEQYF
few	TRBJ2-2	14	TRBV5-4	TRBD2	TGTGCCAGCAGTCCGACTAGCGGGGGAGGGGAGCTGTTTTTT	CASSPTSGGGELFF
few	TRBJ2-7	13	TRBV18	-	TGTGCCAGCTCACACTCCGGCGAGTACGAGCAGTACTTC	CASSHSGEYEQYF
-	TRBJ2-1	15	TRBV7-2	TRBD1	TGTGCCAGCAGCTCCAGACAGGGGGCTGGGTATGAGCAGTTCTTC	CASSSRQGAGYEQFF
few	TRBJ2-1	15	TRBV3-1	TRBD2	TGTGCCAGCAGCCTTGGACTAGCGGGGGGAATGGAGCAGTTCTTC	CASSLGLAGGMEQFF
many	TRBJ2-1	14	TRBV5-1	TRBD1	TGCGCCAGCAGTATGGGGGACAGGGCGAATGAGCAGTTCTTC	CASSMGDRANEQFF
-	TRBJ1-4	12	TRBV12-3/TRBV12-4	-	TGTGCCAGCAGTTACACAAATGAAAAACTGTTTTTT	CASSYTNEKLFF
few	TRBJ2-5	17	TRBV25-1	TRBD2	TGTGCCAGCAGTGAGATAGCGGGGGGGTTAAGCCAAGAGACCCAGTACTTC	CASSEIAGGLSQETQYF
-	TRBJ2-1	17	TRBV7-8	TRBD2	TGTGCCAGCAGAGCACCTTCTAGCGGCTGGGACTACAATGAGCAGTTCTTC	CASRAPSSGWDYNEQFF
many	TRBJ1-4	13	TRBV6-6	TRBD1	TGTGCCAGCAACCCGGGACAGGCGGGAAAACTGTTTTTT	CASNPGQAGKLFF
-	TRBJ2-5	13	TRBV24-1	TRBD2	TGTGCCACCAGGCTAGCGGGAGAAGAGACCCAGTACTTC	CATRLAGEETQYF
-	TRBJ2-5	13	TRBV20-1	-	TGCAGTGACTACCAGAATAGTGCGGAGACCCAGTACTTC	CSDYQNSAETQYF
few	TRBJ1-5	11	TRBV20-1	-	TGCAGTGCTAGGGCCCTCTGGCCCCAGCATTTT	CSARALWPQHF
few	TRBJ1-1	12	TRBV5-1	-	TGCGCCAGCAAGGAGCCGACAGGAGAAGCTTTCTTT	CASKEPTGEAFF
many	TRBJ2-3	15	TRBV5-6	TRBD1	TGTGCCAGCAGCTTGAGGACAGGGGTCCCAGATACGCAGTATTTT	CASSLRTGVPDTQYF
-	TRBJ2-5	16	TRBV11-2	-	TGTGCCAGCAGCCCGATGGGCGGCACCGCCAGGGAGACCCAGTACTTC	CASSPMGGTARETQYF
once	TRBJ1-2	13	TRBV27	-	TGTGCCAGCAGGGCGGTGACTAACTATGGCTACACCTTC	CASRAVTNYGYTF
-	TRBJ2-7	16	TRBV12-5	-	TGTGCTAGTGGTTTGTCGACCATAACTAGCTCCTACGAGCAGTACTTC	CASGLSTITSSYEQYF
many	TRBJ2-1	12	TRBV5-1	-	TGCGCCAGCAGCTTGGGATTGAATGAGCAGTTCTTC	CASSLGLNEQFF